This T cell receptor (beta chain) was documented in a study of T cell responses to AZD1222 COVID-19 vaccine. General study findings and limits: Females made up more of the donors, who were largely white British, and clonal diversity may have come out too low.

The data were produced by immunoSEQ multiplex PCR, yet TCRdb's version contains in-frame clones alone and is incomplete. The sample lists about 140,000 clones, 85% to 95% occurring once. The CDR3 consists of 14 residues. Only a few counts were recorded for this clone. Its target is unknown. The sample in question was peripheral blood, obtained on day 0 of AZD1222 vaccination. The receptor was derived from an adult in good health. The chain employs TRBV21-1 and TRBJ1-1; the D segment call TRBD1 is taken from the table without a DNA check. TRBV21-1 is assigned pseudogene status. The CDR3: CASSRRDRGTEAFF. CDR3 in DNA: TGTGCCAGCAGCCGACGGGACAGGGGAACTGAAGCTTTCTTT.